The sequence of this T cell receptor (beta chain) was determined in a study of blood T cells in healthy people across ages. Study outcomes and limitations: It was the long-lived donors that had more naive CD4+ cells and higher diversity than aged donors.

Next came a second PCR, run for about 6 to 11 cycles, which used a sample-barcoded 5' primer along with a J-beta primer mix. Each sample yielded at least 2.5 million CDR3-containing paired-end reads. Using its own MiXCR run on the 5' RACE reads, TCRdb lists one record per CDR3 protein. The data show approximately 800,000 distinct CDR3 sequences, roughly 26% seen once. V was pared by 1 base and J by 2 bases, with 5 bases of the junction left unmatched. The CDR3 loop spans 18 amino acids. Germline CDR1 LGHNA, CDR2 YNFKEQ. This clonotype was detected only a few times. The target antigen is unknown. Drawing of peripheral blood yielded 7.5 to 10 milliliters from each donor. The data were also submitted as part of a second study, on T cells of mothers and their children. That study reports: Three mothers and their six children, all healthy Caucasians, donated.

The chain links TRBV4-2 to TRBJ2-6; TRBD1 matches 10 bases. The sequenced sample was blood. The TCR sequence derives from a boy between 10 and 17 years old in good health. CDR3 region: CASSQAGTGDPGANVLTF. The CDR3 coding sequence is TGTGCCAGCAGCCAAGCAGGGACAGGGGACCCTGGGGCCAACGTCCTGACTTTC.